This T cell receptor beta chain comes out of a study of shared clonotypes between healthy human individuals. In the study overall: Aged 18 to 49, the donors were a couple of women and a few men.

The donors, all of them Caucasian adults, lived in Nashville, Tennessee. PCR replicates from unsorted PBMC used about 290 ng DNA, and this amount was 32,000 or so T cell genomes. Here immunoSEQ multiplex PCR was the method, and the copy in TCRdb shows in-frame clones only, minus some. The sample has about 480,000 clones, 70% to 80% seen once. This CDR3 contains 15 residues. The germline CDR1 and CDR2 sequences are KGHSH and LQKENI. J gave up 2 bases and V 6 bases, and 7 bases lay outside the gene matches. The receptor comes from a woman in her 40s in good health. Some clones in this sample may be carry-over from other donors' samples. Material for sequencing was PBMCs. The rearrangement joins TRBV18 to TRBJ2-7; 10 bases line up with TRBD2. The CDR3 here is CASSPTSGETYEQYF. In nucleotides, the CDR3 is TGTGCCAGCTCCCCTACTAGCGGGGAGACCTACGAGCAGTACTTC.